This paragraph reports one TCR beta chain. Its antigen is currently not known. No base qualities exist here, and no much larger clone lies one base off it. For sequencing of the TCRbeta CDR3 region, genomic DNA was extracted from the sorted cells. TCRbeta CDR3 regions were sequenced using the immunoSEQ Assay. As stored in TCRdb, this immuneACCESS dataset retains in-frame rearrangements with V and J assigned. A fraction of the clones does not appear; measured against another copy, unresolved V genes explain less than half of the discrepancy, and the remainder lacks a known reason. The sample includes approximately 84,000 clones, with approximately 90% observed a single time. The ten biggest clones cover roughly 0.17% of the sample. The CDR3 contains 14 residues, cysteine and phenylalanine counted. Kept here is only the CDR3 DNA, which spans 42 bases and is read in frame from base 1. The junction carries 10 bases between V and J, which are trimmed by 1 base and 3 bases respectively. The germline V gene gives CDR1 as SGHAT and CDR2 as FQNNGV.

Patients with a history of autoimmune disease or receiving systemic immunosuppression were excluded from the trial. Peripheral blood for TCR sequencing was collected from all dose cohorts at baseline, on cycle 4 day 1, and on cycle 7 day 1. The samples were taken from a phase I, first-in-human, multicenter, open-label dose-escalation trial of ivuxolimab. The trial enrolled adults with locally advanced or metastatic head and neck squamous cell, hepatocellular, melanoma or renal cell carcinoma. Before TCR sequencing, CD4+ T cells and CD8+ T cells were sorted from peripheral blood as separate populations. This entry comes from a study of OX40 agonist ivuxolimab in advanced cancers. Background on the whole study: Ivuxolimab was an agonistic, fully human IgG2 monoclonal antibody directed against OX40 (CD134), a costimulatory receptor. Intravenous ivuxolimab was administered to patients every 2 weeks at six dose levels: 0.01, 0.1, 0.3, 1.5, 3 and 10 mg/kg. Of the roughly 54 dose-escalation patients, hepatocellular carcinoma was present in about 20, melanoma in around 15, renal cell carcinoma in 9 and head and neck cancer in 9. In the dose-escalation cohort, approximately 83% of patients were male, and the mean age was 60 years with a range of about 20 to 80. Prior anti-PD-1, anti-PD-L1 or anti-CTLA-4 therapy was permitted, and less than 45% of dose-escalation patients had received checkpoint inhibitors. Partial responses occurred in three dose-escalation patients, of whom one had hepatocellular carcinoma and two had cutaneous melanoma. The purpose of peripheral TCRbeta sequencing was to test whether ivuxolimab changed TCR sequence diversity and led to clonal T-cell expansion. The monotherapy dose-escalation portion (N ≈ 55 patients) of the phase I ivuxolimab trial is reported in the paper. What the authors observed across the whole study: Low levels of normalized T-cell clonal expansion were also seen in some patients who did not respond. In the 0.1-3.0 mg/kg groups, partial responders had among the lowest normalized peripheral clonal expansion, particularly in CD8+ T cells. The antigen specificity of the clonally expanded peripheral T cells was not determined. Clonal expansion of both CD4+ and CD8+ blood T cells was observed from baseline to week 6 at doses 0.1 to 3.0 mg/kg. After ivuxolimab, more expanded clones were found on average in CD8+ T cells than in CD4+ T cells.

Source: CD4+ or CD8+ T cells sorted from blood, taken in a trial of the OX40 agonist ivuxolimab. The rearranged chain carries TRBV11-2 and TRBJ2-7; there is no confident call for the D gene. The TCR comes from an adult with an advanced solid tumor such as melanoma, head and neck, liver or kidney cancer. The CDR3 corresponds to CASSLARVNYEQYF. The base sequence is TGTGCCAGCAGCTTAGCTCGGGTTAACTACGAGCAGTACTTC.